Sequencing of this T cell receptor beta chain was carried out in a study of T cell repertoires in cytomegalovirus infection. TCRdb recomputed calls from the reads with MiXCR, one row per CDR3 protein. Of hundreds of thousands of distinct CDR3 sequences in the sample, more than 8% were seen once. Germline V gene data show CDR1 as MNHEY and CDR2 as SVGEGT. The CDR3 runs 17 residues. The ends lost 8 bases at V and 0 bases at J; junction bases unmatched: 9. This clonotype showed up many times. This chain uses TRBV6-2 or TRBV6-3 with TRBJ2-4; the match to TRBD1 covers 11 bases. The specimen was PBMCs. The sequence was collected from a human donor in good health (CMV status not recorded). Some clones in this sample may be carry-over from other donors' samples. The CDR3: CASGGQGARLAKNIQYF. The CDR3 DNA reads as TGTGCCAGCGGTGGACAGGGGGCCCGTTTAGCCAAAAACATTCAGTACTTC.